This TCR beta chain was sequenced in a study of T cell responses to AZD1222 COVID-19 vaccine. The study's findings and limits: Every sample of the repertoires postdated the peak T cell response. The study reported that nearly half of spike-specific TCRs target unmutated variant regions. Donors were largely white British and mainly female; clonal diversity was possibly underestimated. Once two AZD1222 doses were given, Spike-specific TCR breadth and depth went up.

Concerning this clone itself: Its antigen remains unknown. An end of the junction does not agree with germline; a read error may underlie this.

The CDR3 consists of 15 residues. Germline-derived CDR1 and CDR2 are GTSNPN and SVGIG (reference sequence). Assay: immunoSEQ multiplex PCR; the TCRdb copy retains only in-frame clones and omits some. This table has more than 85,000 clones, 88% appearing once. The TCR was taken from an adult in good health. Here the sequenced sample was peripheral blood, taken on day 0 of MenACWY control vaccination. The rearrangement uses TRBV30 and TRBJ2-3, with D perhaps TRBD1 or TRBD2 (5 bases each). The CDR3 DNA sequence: TGTGCCTGGCGGCAGGGACCCTCTAGCACAAATACGCAGTATTTT. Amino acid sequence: CAWRQGPSSTNTQYF.